This TCR beta chain was observed in a study of T cells in localized non-small cell lung cancer. Clones were sequenced by immunoSEQ multiplex PCR, and TCRdb holds only the in-frame ones, with some missing. The repertoire holds more than 2,500 clones, with approximately 30% as singletons. The CDR3 length is 12 residues. Trimming removed 8 bases from V and 8 bases from J, with 15 bases in between. Looked up from germline, CDR1 is LNHDA and CDR2 is SQIVND (reference sequence). The V call is TRBV19, the J call TRBJ1-2, with a tentative D call TRBD1 (5 bases). The TCR originated in a female donor of 60 years or more with stage I lung adenocarcinoma. The input for sequencing was lung tumor tissue, taken before any cancer treatment. The CDR3 region has the DNA TGTGCCAGTGCCGGGACGGTGGGCGGCTACACCTTC. Translation: CASAGTVGGYTF. The variable domain in full, with the rest retrieved from reference TRBV19 and TRBJ1-2, is DGGITQSPKYLFRKEGQNVTLSCEQNLNHDAMYWYRQDPGQGLRLIYYSQIVNDFQKGDIAEGYSVSREKKESFPLTVTSAQKNPTAFYLCASAGTVGGYTFGSGTRLTVV.